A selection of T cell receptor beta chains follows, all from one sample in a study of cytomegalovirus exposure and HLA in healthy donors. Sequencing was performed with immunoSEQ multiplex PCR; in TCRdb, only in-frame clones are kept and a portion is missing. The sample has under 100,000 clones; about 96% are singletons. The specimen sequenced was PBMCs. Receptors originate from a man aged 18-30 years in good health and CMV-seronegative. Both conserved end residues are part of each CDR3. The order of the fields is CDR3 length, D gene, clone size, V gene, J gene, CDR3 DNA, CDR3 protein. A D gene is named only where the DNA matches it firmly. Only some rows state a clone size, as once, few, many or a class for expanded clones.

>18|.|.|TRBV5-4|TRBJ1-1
TGTGCCAGCAGCTTGGGGGGGACTCCTCTTACGATGAACACTGAAGCTTTCTTT
CASSLGGTPLTMNTEAFF
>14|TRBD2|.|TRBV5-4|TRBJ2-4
TGTGCCAGCAGCTTGGCGCGTGGGGGGGGCATTCAGTACTTC
CASSLARGGGIQYF
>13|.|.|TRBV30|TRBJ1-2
TGTGCCTGGTCGAAACAGGGTGACTATGGCTACACCTTC
CAWSKQGDYGYTF
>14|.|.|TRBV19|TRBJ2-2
TGTGCCAGTAGTGTGACAGCGAACACCGGGGAGCTGTTTTTT
CASSVTANTGELFF
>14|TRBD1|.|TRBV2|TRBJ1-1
TGTGCCAGCAGCGATGGACAGGGCTACACTGAAGCTTTCTTT
CASSDGQGYTEAFF
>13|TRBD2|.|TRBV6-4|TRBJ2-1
TGTGCCAGCAGTAGCGGGACTGGTAATGAGCAGTTCTTC
CASSSGTGNEQFF
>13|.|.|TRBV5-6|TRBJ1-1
TGTGCCAGCAGCTTGGTGTCAAACACTGAAGCTTTCTTT
CASSLVSNTEAFF
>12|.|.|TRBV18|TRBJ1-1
TGTGCCAGCTCACCAGCAGGGGCTGAAGCTTTCTTT
CASSPAGAEAFF
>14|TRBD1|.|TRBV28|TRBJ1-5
TGTGCCAGCGCCAACACAGGGGGCAATCAGCCCCAGCATTTT
CASANTGGNQPQHF
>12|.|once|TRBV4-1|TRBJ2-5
TGCGCCAGCAGCCATCCATTGGAGACCCAGTACTTC
CASSHPLETQYF
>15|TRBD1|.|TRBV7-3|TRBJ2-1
TGTGCCAGCAGCTTTTCAGGGGGCGACAACGATGAGCAGTTCTTC
CASSFSGGDNDEQFF
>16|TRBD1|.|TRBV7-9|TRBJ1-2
TGTGCCAGCAGCCCGCCCGGGACAGGGGAAGATTATGGCTACACCTTC
CASSPPGTGEDYGYTF